The present entry profiles one T cell receptor (beta chain) with its context. Only in-frame clones appear in the TCRdb table, and some are missing; sequencing was by immunoSEQ multiplex PCR. The data show tens of thousands of clones, approximately 91% seen once. This sample was included in a study of blood T cell repertoires in COVID-19. Study-level information: The analysed material was cDNA or gDNA that came from T cells, B-cell-depleted T cells, or PBMCs.

The CDR3 length is 16 residues. The germline V gene encodes CDR1 MNHEY and CDR2 SVGAGI. With 4 bases clipped from V and 1 base from J, the junction kept 7 bases outside the gene matches. V gene TRBV6-5 combines with J gene TRBJ1-1, with 9 bases matching TRBD1. Sequencing input: peripheral blood. The receptor's source is a human donor in a cohort sampled during active COVID-19. The CDR3 DNA reads TGTGCCAGCAGTTCCCCACAGGGGGCCTCGAACACTGAAGCTTTCTTT. Amino acids: CASSSPQGASNTEAFF.